This TCR beta chain was identified during a study of spatial heterogeneity in lung cancer. In this sample, this clonotype turned up a few times. TCRdb fed the 5' RACE reads into MiXCR, producing one record per CDR3 protein. Among roughly 79,000 distinct CDR3 sequences listed, roughly 12% were seen once. The time point: sample taken at primary tumor resection. Whole RNA, which was extracted from tumor, nontumor lung tissue or frozen PBMC, was sequenced without any cell sorting. V was pared by 5 bases and J by 6 bases, with 8 bases of the junction left unmatched. The CDR3 loop spans 15 amino acids. Germline lookup yields CDR1 MNHEY and CDR2 SMNVEV (reference sequence).

The chain links TRBV27 to TRBJ2-1; 9 bases line up with TRBD1. Here the sequenced sample was PBMCs, taken at surgery. This clonotype originated in a male donor with early-stage non-small cell lung cancer. CDR3 sequence reads: CASSPGQGSLNEQFF. The CDR3 nucleotides are TGTGCCAGCAGTCCCGGACAGGGGTCCCTCAATGAGCAGTTCTTC.